Reported below is one T cell receptor beta chain. Profiling relied on immunoSEQ multiplex PCR, and the TCRdb table lists in-frame clones only, not all of them. Altogether hundreds of thousands of clones are present, roughly 89% being singletons, with the ten largest covering roughly 0.84%. This sample was taken from a study of blood T cell repertoires in COVID-19. Study-level information: Acute and convalescent COVID-19 samples came from the United States, Italy and Spain.

This clonotype was sampled from a man younger than 35 with COVID-19, enrolled during active disease. The sample consisted of peripheral blood.

The CDR3 nucleotides are TGTGCCAGCAGTGAAAATCGGTACTCTGGGGCCAACGTCCTGACTTTC. It translates to CASSENRYSGANVLTF. The gene calls are TRBV6-1 and TRBJ2-6; unclear D gene. Germline CDR1 and CDR2: MNHNS and SASEGT. This CDR3 spans 16 amino acids. Between the trimmed V and J ends, which lost 2 bases and 0 bases, there was a span of 8 bases.